This entry lists 29 T cell receptor beta chains sequenced from one sample in a study of T-cell reconstitution after alpha-beta-depleted transplantation in children. Library preparation (for TCRbeta) was performed with unique molecular identifiers. TCRdb passed the PCR reads through MiXCR, listing each CDR3 protein once. The repertoire holds around 270,000 distinct CDR3 sequences, 10% seen once, with 7% to 9.5% in the top ten. The sample was PBMCs, taken before TCRalphabeta/CD19-depleted stem cell transplant. The receptors originated from a boy under three years old with acute myeloid leukemia, due to receive a stem cell transplant.

The rearrangement uses TRBV7-8 and TRBJ2-1, with 11 nucleotides matching TRBD2. The CDR3 covers 19 residues. The trim removed 1 base at V and 4 bases at J, leaving 12 bases unmatched. The germline CDR1 and CDR2 sequences are SGHVS and FQNEAQ. In DNA, the CDR3 is TGTGCCAGCAGCTTAGGACAGGGGTTAGCGGGAGGGCTTTACAATGAGCAGTTCTTC. It encodes CASSLGQGLAGGLYNEQFF.

This clonotype was seen more than once but under ten times. This chain uses TRBV5-6 with TRBJ2-7; no reliable D call. The V gene lost 7 bases and the J gene lost 0 bases, with 11 bases spanning the gap. The germline V gene encodes CDR1 SGHDT and CDR2 YYEEEE. The CDR3 has 13 amino acids. The CDR3 sequence is CASFMGSSYEQYF. As DNA, the CDR3 is TGTGCCAGCTTCATGGGCAGCTCCTACGAGCAGTACTTC.

This clonotype was observed many times. J is TRBJ2-1 and V is TRBV25-1; D tentatively reads TRBD1 or TRBD2 (6 bases each). The CDR3 has 14 amino acids. Deletions cut 6 bases from V and 4 bases from J, with 13 bases between. Germline assignment: CDR1 MGHDK and CDR2 SYGVNS. The CDR3 sequence: CASREGGLYNEQFF. CDR3 coding DNA: TGTGCCAGCAGGGAGGGGGGACTTTACAATGAGCAGTTCTTC.

The chain joins TRBV7-2 to TRBJ2-3; 7 bases are a match to TRBD2. Germline lookup yields CDR1 SGHTA and CDR2 FQGNSA. CDR3 length: 15 residues. Trimming removed 5 bases from V and 2 bases from J; junction bases left unmatched: 7. CDR3 protein: CASSPLAVYTDTQYF. Written as DNA, the CDR3 is TGTGCCAGCAGCCCCCTAGCGGTGTACACAGATACGCAGTATTTT.

This clonotype showed up many times. CDR3 sequence reads: CASMGPMNTEAFF. CDR3 coding DNA: TGCGCCAGCATGGGCCCGATGAACACTGAAGCTTTCTTT. J is TRBJ1-1 and V is TRBV5-1, with D hard to call. Germline V gene data show CDR1 as SGHRS and CDR2 as YFSETQ. V was cut by 6 bases and J by 0 bases, with 9 bases left in between. This CDR3 spans 13 amino acids. Looking up the rest from reference TRBV5-1 and TRBJ1-1 gives the full variable domain: KAGVTQTPRYLIKTRGQQVTLSCSPISGHRSVSWYQQTPGQGLQFLFEYFSETQRNKGNFPGRFSGRQFSNSRSEMNVSTLELGDSALYLCASMGPMNTEAFFGQGTRLTVV.

V is TRBV11-2 and J is TRBJ2-3; the D gene is possibly TRBD2 (5 bases). The CDR3 extends over 14 amino acids. Germline CDR1 SGHAT, CDR2 FQNNGV. Trimming took 6 bases from V and 0 from J, leaving 10 bases between them. In DNA form, the CDR3 reads TGTGCCAGCAGATTCCGGGAAAGCACAGATACGCAGTATTTT. Translating gives CASRFRESTDTQYF. Complete variable domain (other parts from reference TRBV11-2 and TRBJ2-3): EAGVAQSPRYKIIEKRQSVAFWCNPISGHATLYWYQQILGQGPKLLIQFQNNGVVDDSQLPKDRFSAERLKGVDSTLKIQPAKLEDSAVYLCASRFRESTDTQYFGPGTRLTVL.

This clonotype was counted ten times or more. The genes are TRBV7-2 and TRBJ2-7, with TRBD2 matching over 9 bases. V trimming: 4 bases; J trimming: 5 bases; junction bases outside the gene matches: 9. This CDR3 is built from 15 residues. Germline CDR1 SGHTA, CDR2 FQGNSA. The DNA for the CDR3 is TGTGCCAGCAGCTCCCGACTAGCGGTAACTAACGAGCAGTACTTC. It encodes CASSSRLAVTNEQYF.

This clonotype was counted many times. The chain links TRBV9 to TRBJ2-6, with D hard to call. Trimming removed 0 bases at V and 2 bases at J, with 3 bases between. In germline, CDR1 is SGDLS, CDR2 YYNGEE. The CDR3 has 14 amino acids. The CDR3 nucleotides are TGTGCCAGCAGCGTAGGTACTGGGGCCAACGTCCTGACTTTC. The encoded protein is CASSVGTGANVLTF.

This chain joins TRBV28 and TRBJ1-3; D not certain. V shed 3 bases and J shed 0 bases, with 6 bases lying between them. The CDR3 consists of 14 residues. The germline CDR1 and CDR2 sequences are MDHEN and SYDVKM. The CDR3 DNA sequence: TGTGCCAGCAGTTTTCTCCGCTCTGGAAACACCATATATTTT. As protein: CASSFLRSGNTIYF. The full variable domain, completed using reference TRBV28 and TRBJ1-3, is DVKVTQSSRYLVKRTGEKVFLECVQDMDHENMFWYRQDPGLGLRLIYFSYDVKMKEKGDIPEGYSVSREKKERFSLILESASTNQTSMYLCASSFLRSGNTIYFGEGSWLTVV.

This clonotype occurred many times. The chain links TRBV14 to TRBJ2-2; D unresolved. Germline V lookup: CDR1 SGHDN, CDR2 FVKESK. The CDR3 is 14 residues long. Between the trimmed V and J ends, which lost 4 bases and 2 bases, there was a span of 8 bases. CDR3 DNA sequence: TGTGCCAGCAGCCTTTTTACCAACACCGGGGAGCTGTTTTTT. Encoded protein: CASSLFTNTGELFF.

This clonotype was recorded at least ten times. CDR3 loop: CSASGTAGLTDTQYF. DNA for the CDR3: TGCAGTGCATCCGGGACGGCAGGCCTCACGGATACGCAGTATTTT. The rearrangement uses TRBV20-1 and TRBJ2-3, with D possibly called TRBD1 or TRBD2 (5 bases each). The germline CDR1 and CDR2 sequences are DFQATT and SNEGSKA (reference sequence). Trimming removed 6 bases from V and 6 bases from J, with 22 bases in between. This CDR3 is 15 amino acids long.

CDR3 protein: CASSRRLARGGTDTQYF. The CDR3 coding sequence is TGCGCCAGCAGCCGAAGGCTCGCACGCGGGGGCACAGATACGCAGTATTTT. The V gene is TRBV23-1, the J gene TRBJ2-3; TRBD2 is a possible D gene (6 bases). TRBV23-1 is given ORF status, its function remaining uncertain. V lost 6 bases and J 1 base, leaving 20 bases between the germline ends. The CDR3 loop spans 17 amino acids.

V is TRBV5-8 and J is TRBJ2-7; 12 bases agree with TRBD2. CDR3 length equals 15 residues. Trimming at V came to 2 bases and at J to 4 bases, leaving 4 bases not matched to a gene. Germline V gene lookup returns CDR1 SGHTS and CDR2 YDEGEE. CDR3 DNA: TGTGCCAGCAGCTTTGCCACTAGCGGGGGGTACGAGCAGTACTTC. Translated, it gives CASSFATSGGYEQYF.

There are many counts of this clonotype. The rearrangement joins TRBV20-1 to TRBJ2-7; 8 bases fit TRBD1. Trimming took 3 bases from V and 3 from J; bases not matched to a gene: 7. Germline assignment: CDR1 DFQATT and CDR2 SNEGSKA (reference sequence). The CDR3 totals 14 residues. For the CDR3, the DNA is TGCAGTGCTAGCTCGCCAGGGGGCTACTACGAGCAGTACTTC. Translation gives CSASSPGGYYEQYF.

In this sample, this clonotype turned up a few times. This CDR3 reads CASSLEVGGHEQFF. DNA of the CDR3: TGTGCCAGCAGCTTAGAGGTCGGGGGCCACGAGCAGTTCTTC. The chain joins TRBV11-2 to TRBJ2-1, with D possibly being TRBD1 or TRBD2 (6 bases each). V lost 0 bases, J lost 10 bases, and 13 bases lay in between. Germline lookup yields CDR1 SGHAT and CDR2 FQNNGV. The CDR3 has 14 residues.

Many counts were recorded for this clonotype. The V call is TRBV5-6, the J call TRBJ2-3, with D possibly being TRBD2 (5 bases). In germline, CDR1 is SGHDT, CDR2 YYEEEE. The V end was cut by 1 base, the J end by 2 bases, with 11 bases between. The CDR3 is 15 amino acids. The CDR3 DNA reads TGTGCCAGCAGCTTGTGGACTCAGCCCACAGATACGCAGTATTTT. It is translated as CASSLWTQPTDTQYF.

The chain combines TRBV12-3 or TRBV12-4 with TRBJ2-7; D remains unclear. The CDR3 is made up of 11 amino acids. Trimming removed 6 bases from V and 3 bases from J, with 6 bases in between. The CDR3 region has the DNA TGTGCCAGCAGCTATTACTACGAGCAGTACTTC. Amino acid sequence: CASSYYYEQYF.

CDR3 DNA: TGTGCCAGCAAGAGCCACTTTACAGGGGGCACCCACTCACCCCTCCACTTT. Amino acid sequence: CASKSHFTGGTHSPLHF. This chain links TRBV2 with TRBJ1-6, with TRBD1 identical over 9 bases. V was clipped by 7 bases and J by 10 bases; unmatched bases: 17. Germline CDR1 and CDR2: SNHLY and FYNNEI. This CDR3 is 17 amino acids long. The variable domain in full, completed from reference TRBV2 and TRBJ1-6, reads EPEVTQTPSHQVTQMGQEVILRCVPISNHLYFYWYRQILGQKVEFLVSFYNNEISEKSEIFDDQFSVERPDGSNFTLKIRSTKLEDSAMYFCASKSHFTGGTHSPLHFGNGTRLTVT.

This chain connects TRBV7-2 to TRBJ1-1, with 7 nucleotides matching TRBD1. Germline CDR1 reads SGHTA; CDR2 reads FQGNSA. Trimming at V came to 0 bases and at J to 6 bases, leaving 4 bases not matched to a gene. The CDR3 consists of 14 residues. The CDR3, as DNA: TGTGCCAGCAGCTTAGCGACAGGGTTTGCTGAAGCTTTCTTT. It translates to CASSLATGFAEAFF. The full variable domain, its missing parts supplied by reference TRBV7-2 and TRBJ1-1, is GAGVSQSPSNKVTEKGKDVELRCDPISGHTALYWYRQSLGQGLEFLIYFQGNSAPDKSGLPSDRFSAERTGGSVSTLTIQRTQQEDSAVYLCASSLATGFAEAFFGQGTRLTVV.

This clonotype appeared many times. This chain connects TRBV6-2 or TRBV6-3 to TRBJ2-1; D is unclear. Trimming removed 7 bases from V and 4 bases from J, with 14 bases in between. The CDR3 loop spans 14 amino acids. The germline CDR1 and CDR2 sequences are MNHEY and SVGEGT. CDR3 sequence (DNA): TGTGCCAGCACTGGCTACGGCAAGTACAATGAGCAGTTCTTC. Amino acids: CASTGYGKYNEQFF.

This clonotype was found many times. The chain recombines TRBV29-1 with TRBJ2-5; D not resolved. CDR3 length: 12 amino acids. V gave up 4 bases and J gave up 4 bases, with 10 bases separating them. Germline-derived CDR1 and CDR2 are SQVTM and ANQGSEA. CDR3 protein: CSVVPVGETQYF. CDR3 sequence (DNA): TGCAGCGTTGTTCCCGTTGGAGAGACCCAGTACTTC.

Remarks on this clonotype: A much larger clone differs from this one at a single base, so this may be a read error. V usage is TRBV5-1 and J usage is TRBJ2-2; 7 nucleotides agree with TRBD1. CDR1 is SGHRS and CDR2 is YFSETQ in the germline V gene. This CDR3 region has 15 residues. The CDR3 region is CASSQDRPGTGQLFF. In nucleotides, the CDR3 is TGCGCCAGCAGCCAGGACAGGCCTGGAACCGGGCAGCTGTTTTTT.

This clonotype has ten or more counts. This chain links TRBV5-1 with TRBJ2-1; D might be TRBD1 (6 bases). Trimming stripped 7 bases from V and 15 bases from J, with 23 bases between. This CDR3 is built from 13 residues. The V gene's germline CDR1 is SGHRS and CDR2 YFSETQ. In nucleotides, the CDR3 is TGCGCCAGCGGACTCCGGACAGAGCAATTTCGGTTCTTC. Protein product: CASGLRTEQFRFF.

This clonotype has ten or more counts. The genes are TRBV3-1 and TRBJ2-5; D is undetermined. Trimming shortened V by 4 bases and J by 6 bases, and 15 bases separated the two germline ends. Germline assignment: CDR1 LGHDT and CDR2 YNNKEL (reference sequence). The CDR3 covers 14 residues. CDR3 coding DNA: TGTGCCAGCAGCCTTGGATCCCTCAGGAAGACCCAGTACTTC. As protein: CASSLGSLRKTQYF.

This clonotype came up many times. The chain uses TRBV15 and TRBJ2-7, with 9 positions matching TRBD1. The CDR3 consists of 15 residues. Trimming cost V 6 bases and J 5 bases; bases outside gene matches: 11. The germline gives CDR1 LNHNV, CDR2 YYDKDF (reference sequence). The CDR3 DNA is TGTGCCACCAGTGATCCCGGGACAGGGATTCACGAGCAGTACTTC. Translated: CATSDPGTGIHEQYF.

This clonotype was detected many times. J is TRBJ1-1 and V is TRBV5-1; D remains ambiguous. CDR3 length: 15 amino acids. CDR1 is SGHRS and CDR2 is YFSETQ in the germline V gene. Trimming left V 0 bases short and J 1 base short, with 10 bases between. CDR3 in amino acids: CASSLAWVKNTEAFF. In DNA form, the CDR3 reads TGCGCCAGCAGCTTGGCCTGGGTTAAGAACACTGAAGCTTTCTTT.

The rearrangement links TRBV13 to TRBJ2-1; possible D gene TRBD2, 6 bases. The CDR3 runs to 17 residues. V gave up 5 bases and J gave up 0 bases, with 17 bases separating them. Looked up from germline, CDR1 is PRHDT and CDR2 is FYEKMQ (reference sequence). CDR3 bases: TGTGCCAGCAGCCTGGGTCGACTAGGGGCCTCCTACAATGAGCAGTTCTTC. It encodes CASSLGRLGASYNEQFF.

This clonotype was counted ten times or more. The CDR3 bases are TGTGCCAGCAGCTGGTCCCAGTACAATGAGCAGTTCTTC. As protein: CASSWSQYNEQFF. This rearrangement joins TRBV6-1 to TRBJ2-1; unclear D gene. V was trimmed by 6 bases and J by 4 bases, leaving 10 bases between them. This CDR3 comprises 13 residues. Germline CDR1 reads MNHNS; CDR2 reads SASEGT.

The table lists this clonotype with many counts. The chain couples TRBV18 to TRBJ1-6; 11 bases agree with TRBD1. Germline V gene sequence: CDR1 KGHSH, CDR2 LQKENI. The CDR3 has 16 amino acids. V lost 1 base to trimming and J lost 6 bases; unmatched junction nucleotides: 2. For the CDR3, the DNA is TGTGCCAGCTCACCACAGGGACAGGGGGGTAATTCACCCCTCCACTTT. It encodes CASSPQGQGGNSPLHF.